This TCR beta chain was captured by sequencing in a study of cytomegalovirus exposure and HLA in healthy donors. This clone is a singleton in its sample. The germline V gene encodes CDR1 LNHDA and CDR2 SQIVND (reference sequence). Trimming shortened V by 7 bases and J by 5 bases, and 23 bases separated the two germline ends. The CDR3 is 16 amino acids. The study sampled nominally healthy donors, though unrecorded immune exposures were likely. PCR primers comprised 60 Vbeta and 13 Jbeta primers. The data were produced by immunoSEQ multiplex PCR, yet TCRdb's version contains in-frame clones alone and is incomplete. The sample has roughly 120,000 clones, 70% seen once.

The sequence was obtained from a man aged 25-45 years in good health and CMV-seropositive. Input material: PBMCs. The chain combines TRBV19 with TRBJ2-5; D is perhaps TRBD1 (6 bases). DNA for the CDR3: TGTGCCAGTACCCTAGATAGTACCAGGGGTAGGGAGACCCAGTACTTC. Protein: CASTLDSTRGRETQYF.